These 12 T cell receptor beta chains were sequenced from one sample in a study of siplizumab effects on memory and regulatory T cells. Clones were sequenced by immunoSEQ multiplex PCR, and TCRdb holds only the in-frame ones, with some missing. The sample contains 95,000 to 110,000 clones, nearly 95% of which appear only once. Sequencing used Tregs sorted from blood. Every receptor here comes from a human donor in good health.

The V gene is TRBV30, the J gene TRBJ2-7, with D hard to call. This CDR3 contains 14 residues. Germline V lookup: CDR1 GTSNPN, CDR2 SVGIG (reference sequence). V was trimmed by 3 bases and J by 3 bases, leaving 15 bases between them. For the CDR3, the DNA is TGTGCCTGGAGCGGAATGGACGGATTCTACGAGCAGTACTTC. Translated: CAWSGMDGFYEQYF. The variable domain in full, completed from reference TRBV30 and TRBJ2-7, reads SQTIHQWPATLVQPVGSPLSLECTVEGTSNPNLYWYRQAAGRGLQLLFYSVGIGQISSEVPQNLSASRPQDRQFILSSKKLLLSDSGFYLCAWSGMDGFYEQYFGPGTRLTVT.

The CDR3 reads CASSGGLAGGPGYNEQFF. In DNA form, the CDR3 reads TGCGCCAGCAGCGGAGGACTAGCGGGAGGGCCGGGGTACAATGAGCAGTTCTTC. This chain links TRBV5-1 with TRBJ2-1; 15 nucleotides align to TRBD2. V shed 4 bases, J shed 4 bases, and the junction held 9 bases outside the gene matches. CDR3 size: 18 residues. CDR1 and CDR2 from the germline V gene are SGHRS and YFSETQ.

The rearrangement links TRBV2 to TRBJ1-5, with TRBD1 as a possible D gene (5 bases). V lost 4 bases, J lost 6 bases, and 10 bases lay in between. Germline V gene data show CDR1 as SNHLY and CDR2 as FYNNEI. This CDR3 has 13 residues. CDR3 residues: CASSVGESQPQHF. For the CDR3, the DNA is TGTGCCAGCAGTGTGGGGGAAAGTCAGCCCCAGCATTTT.

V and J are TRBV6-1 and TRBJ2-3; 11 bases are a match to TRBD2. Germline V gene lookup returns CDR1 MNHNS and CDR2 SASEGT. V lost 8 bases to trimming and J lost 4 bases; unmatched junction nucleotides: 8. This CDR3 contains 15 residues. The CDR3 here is CASSSWGLAADTQYF. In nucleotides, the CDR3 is TGTGCCAGCTCTTCTTGGGGACTAGCGGCAGATACGCAGTATTTT.

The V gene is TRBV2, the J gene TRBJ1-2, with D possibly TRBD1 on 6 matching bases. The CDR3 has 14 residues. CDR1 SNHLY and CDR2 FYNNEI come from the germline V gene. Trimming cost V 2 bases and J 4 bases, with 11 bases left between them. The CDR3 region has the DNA TGTGCCAGCAGTGAATTTCCGGACAGCTATGGCTACACCTTC. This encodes CASSEFPDSYGYTF. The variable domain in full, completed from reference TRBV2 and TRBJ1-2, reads EPEVTQTPSHQVTQMGQEVILRCVPISNHLYFYWYRQILGQKVEFLVSFYNNEISEKSEIFDDQFSVERPDGSNFTLKIRSTKLEDSAMYFCASSEFPDSYGYTFGSGTRLTVV.

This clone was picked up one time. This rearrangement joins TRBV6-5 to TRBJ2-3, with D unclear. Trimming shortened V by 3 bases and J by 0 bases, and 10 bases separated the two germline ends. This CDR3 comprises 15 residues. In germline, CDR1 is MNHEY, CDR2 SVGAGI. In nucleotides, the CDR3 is TGTGCCAGCAGTTATAGTCTTACTAGCACAGATACGCAGTATTTT. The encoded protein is CASSYSLTSTDTQYF.

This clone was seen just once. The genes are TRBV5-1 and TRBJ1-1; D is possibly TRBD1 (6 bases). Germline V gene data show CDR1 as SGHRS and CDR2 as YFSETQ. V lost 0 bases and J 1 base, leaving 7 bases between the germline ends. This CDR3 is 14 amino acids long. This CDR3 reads CASSLGQANTEAFF. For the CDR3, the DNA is TGCGCCAGCAGCTTGGGACAGGCGAACACTGAAGCTTTCTTT.

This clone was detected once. CDR3 nucleotide sequence: TGTGCCAGCAGTTTAGCAGACGGTTACGAGCAGTACTTC. Translated, it gives CASSLADGYEQYF. This chain uses TRBV28 with TRBJ2-7, with no clear D. CDR3 length equals 13 residues. From germline, CDR1 is MDHEN and CDR2 SYDVKM. V lost 2 bases, J lost 4 bases, and 9 bases lay in between. Full variable domain (rest looked up from reference TRBV28 and TRBJ2-7): DVKVTQSSRYLVKRTGEKVFLECVQDMDHENMFWYRQDPGLGLRLIYFSYDVKMKEKGDIPEGYSVSREKKERFSLILESASTNQTSMYLCASSLADGYEQYFGPGTRLTVT.

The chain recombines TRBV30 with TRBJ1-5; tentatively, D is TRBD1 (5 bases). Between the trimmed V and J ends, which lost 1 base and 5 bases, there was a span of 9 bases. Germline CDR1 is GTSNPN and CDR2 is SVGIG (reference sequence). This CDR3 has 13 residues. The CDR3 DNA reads TGTGCCTGGAGTGAACAGGCGGATCAGCCCCAGCATTTT. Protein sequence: CAWSEQADQPQHF.

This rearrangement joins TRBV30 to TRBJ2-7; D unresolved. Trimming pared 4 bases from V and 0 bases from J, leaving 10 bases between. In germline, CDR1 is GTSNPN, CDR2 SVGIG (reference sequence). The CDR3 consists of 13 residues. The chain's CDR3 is CAWTVTGSYEQYF. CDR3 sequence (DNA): TGTGCCTGGACTGTTACGGGCTCCTACGAGCAGTACTTC.

The CDR3 loop reads CASSQGQASNQPQHF. CDR3 DNA sequence: TGCGCCAGCAGCCAAGGCCAGGCGAGCAATCAGCCCCAGCATTTT. V and J are TRBV4-3 and TRBJ1-5; D unclear. CDR3 length: 15 amino acids. V was cut by 1 base and J by 1 base, with 8 bases left in between. CDR1 is LGHNA, CDR2 YSLEER, per germline.

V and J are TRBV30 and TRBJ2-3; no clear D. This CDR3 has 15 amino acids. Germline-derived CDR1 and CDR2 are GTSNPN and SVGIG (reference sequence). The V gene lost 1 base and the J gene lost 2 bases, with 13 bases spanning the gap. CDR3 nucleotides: TGTGCCTGGAGTGACGGATCGCTCTCCACAGATACGCAGTATTTT. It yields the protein CAWSDGSLSTDTQYF.